Below, one T cell receptor (beta chain) is given with its context. The antigen is not known. The PCR had 60 Vbeta and 13 Jbeta primers. The method was immunoSEQ multiplex PCR; TCRdb's version includes in-frame clones alone and lacks a portion of them. The sample lists about 160,000 clones, approximately 80% seen once, with roughly 1.2% in the top ten. The sample belongs to a study of cytomegalovirus exposure and HLA in healthy donors. Study results and limitations: V- and J-gene trimming in TCR beta was tied to a missense DCLRE1C variant by an analysis performed later. There were several of the most significant clusters that appeared linked to common viral pathogens in a later analysis.

Germline lookup yields CDR1 SGHRS and CDR2 YFSETQ. Trimming took off 1 base at V and 4 bases at J, with 15 bases between the two ends. There are 15 residues in the CDR3. This sequence originates from a woman aged 45-65 years in good health and CMV-seronegative. The gene calls are TRBV5-1 and TRBJ2-7, with D perhaps TRBD2 (5 bases). Sequencing used PBMCs. CDR3: CASSLSGSSAYEQYF. Written as DNA, the CDR3 is TGCGCCAGCAGCTTGTCGGGGAGCAGTGCTTACGAGCAGTACTTC.